These 31 T cell receptor beta chains were all obtained from the same sample, sequenced in a study of molecular identifiers for immune sequencing clone quantification listed by TCRdb under 2018. The library was built by means of PCR. Sequenced on a NextSeq 500. Through fastp at Q25 and MiXCR, TCRdb rebuilt clones from the public reads, retaining in-frame beta chains. Every entry covers one CDR3 protein and lists the most common genes and DNA from its rows. This sample has about half a million distinct CDR3 sequences in its table, and about 26% of those were observed once. Approximately 0.8% of the sample is in the top ten clones. The sample taken for sequencing was naive CD8+ T cells from blood, with Jurkat cell RNA spiked in. The cell subset or site label for this specimen denotes: FACS-sorted CD8+CD4-CCR7+CD45RA+ naive T cells. These TCRs come from a human donor in good health. Some libraries in this study had Jurkat cell RNA spiked in.

Worth noting for this clonotype: Given a much more abundant clone one base away, this may be a read error. The rearrangement joins TRBV4-3 to TRBJ1-1, with TRBD1 matching over 8 bases. This CDR3 region has 18 residues. The J segment lost 3 bases and the V segment lost 4 bases, leaving 16 bases of the junction unmatched. The germline V gene encodes CDR1 LGHNA and CDR2 YSLEER. The CDR3 sequence is CASSRDLPGGAYYTEAFF. The DNA of the CDR3 is TGCGCCAGCAGCCGAGATCTCCCAGGGGGCGCGTACTACACTGAAGCTTTCTTT.

On this clonotype: A much larger clone differs from this one at a single base, so this may be a read error. The gene calls are TRBV4-1 and TRBJ2-2; 11 positions match TRBD2. Germline V gene sequence: CDR1 MGHRA, CDR2 YSYEKL. The CDR3 is 18 amino acids. Here the CDR3 DNA reads TGCGCCAGCAGCCCCGCCCTAGCGGGGGGCAGGGACACCGGGGAGCTGGTTTTT. Protein sequence: CASSPALAGGRDTGELVF.

As regards this clonotype: This may stem from a read error, because a much larger clone lies one nucleotide away. V and J are TRBV12-3 or TRBV12-4 and TRBJ1-1; TRBD1 agrees at 8 bases. This CDR3 is built from 15 residues. CDR3 sequence (DNA): TGTGCCAGCAGTTTAACGGACAGGGTGAACACTGCAGCTTTCTTT. It translates to CASSLTDRVNTAAFF.

In its sample, this clonotype was seen many times. The rearrangement joins TRBV29-1 to TRBJ1-1, with D perhaps TRBD1 (5 bases). Trimming cost V 0 bases and J 1 base, with 9 bases left between them. The CDR3 contains 14 residues. From germline, CDR1 is SQVTM and CDR2 ANQGSEA. The CDR3 spells CSVEDQTENTEAFF. Here the CDR3 DNA reads TGCAGCGTTGAAGATCAGACAGAGAACACTGAAGCTTTCTTT.

This clonotype was seen at least ten times. This chain links TRBV6-2 or TRBV6-3 with TRBJ1-5; D gene unclear. This CDR3 is built from 13 residues. With 7 bases removed from V and 4 bases from J, the gap between germline ends came to 11 bases. The germline gives CDR1 MNHEY, CDR2 SVGEGT. The CDR3 nucleotides are TGTGCCAGCAATCCGTGGAGTAATCAGCCCCAGCATTTT. It yields the protein CASNPWSNQPQHF.

As for this clonotype: This may arise from a read error, as a much more abundant clone is one base away. The genes are TRBV29-1 and TRBJ2-7; D is unresolved. This CDR3 is 12 amino acids long. CDR1 and CDR2 (germline): SQVTM, ANQGSEA. In DNA form, the CDR3 reads TGCGGCGTTGAAGTCAGCATCGACGAGCAGTACTTC. It codes for CGVEVSIDEQYF.

This clonotype appeared once. Relative to the germline gene, one junction end is altered; a read error may explain this. The V and J genes are TRBV14 and TRBJ2-2, with TRBD2 as a possible D gene (6 bases). This CDR3 comprises 12 residues. CDR1 is SGHDN, CDR2 FVKESK, per germline. The CDR3 nucleotides are TGTGCCAGCAGCCAAGTTTCCGGGGGGCTGTTTTTT. Its translation is CASSQVSGGLFF.

This clonotype was seen more than once but under ten times. This sequence joins TRBV4-3 and TRBJ1-1; weak D call: TRBD1 (5 bases). With 0 bases removed from V and 8 bases from J, the gap between germline ends came to 22 bases. The CDR3 has 17 amino acids. Per germline, CDR1 LGHNA and CDR2 YSLEER. The chain's CDR3 is CASSQDFSGQAKAEAFF. The CDR3 bases are TGCGCCAGCAGCCAAGATTTTAGTGGACAAGCAAAGGCAGAAGCTTTCTTT.

The chain combines TRBV19 with TRBJ2-1; no firm D call. In germline, CDR1 is LNHDA, CDR2 SQIVND (reference sequence). Trimming removed 0 bases at V and 5 bases at J, with 8 bases between. CDR3 length: 14 amino acids. The CDR3 DNA is TGTGCCAGTAGTATAGATCTCCTGGACAATGAGCAGTTCTTC. Translation: CASSIDLLDNEQFF.

Regarding this clonotype: A much larger clone differs from this one at a single base, so this may be a read error. The chain joins TRBV20-1 to TRBJ1-1; TRBD1 is a possible D gene (6 bases). CDR1 and CDR2 (germline): DFQATT, SNEGSKA (reference sequence). The CDR3 runs 17 residues. The CDR3: CRARGGAGGGAGTEAFF. CDR3 nucleotide sequence: TGCAGGGCTAGAGGGGGGGCCGGAGGAGGGGCTGGCACTGAAGCTTTCTTT.

Comment on this clonotype: This may stem from a read error, because a much larger clone lies one nucleotide away. The rearrangement links TRBV5-1 to TRBJ2-5; TRBD2 is a possible D gene (6 bases). The CDR3 has 17 residues. Germline values: CDR1 SGHRS, CDR2 YFSETQ. The CDR3, as DNA: TGCGCCAGCAGCCTACCCAGGGTCGGGAGAGTTCAAGAGCCCCAGTACTTC. Translation: CASSLPRVGRVQEPQYF.

This clonotype was seen ten or more times. Compared with germline, one end of the junction differs, possibly owing to a read error. V usage is TRBV7-9 and J usage is TRBJ1-4; the D is unclear. Germline V gene data show CDR1 as SEHNR and CDR2 as FQNEAQ (reference sequence). This CDR3 region has 11 residues. The CDR3 DNA reads as TGCGCCAGCAGCCTTAATGAAAAACTGTTTTTT. Protein sequence: CASSLNEKLFF.

V and J are TRBV27 and TRBJ2-5; D not resolved. Germline CDR1 is MNHEY and CDR2 is SMNVEV (reference sequence). The CDR3 runs to 15 residues. Trimming shortened V by 3 bases and J by 7 bases, and 18 bases separated the two germline ends. The CDR3 spells CASSLAKATLGTQYF. In DNA, the CDR3 is TGTGCCAGCAGTTTGGCCAAAGCTACTCTCGGGACCCAGTACTTC.

This chain uses TRBV27 with TRBJ2-3; no definite D call. The germline V gene has CDR1 MNHEY and CDR2 SMNVEV (reference sequence). There are 15 residues in the CDR3. With 3 bases removed from V and 2 bases from J, the gap between germline ends came to 12 bases. The CDR3 region has the DNA TGTGCCAGCAGTTTGACGGCTTTATACACAGATACGCAGTATTTT. The encoded protein is CASSLTALYTDTQYF.

The rearrangement uses TRBV2 and TRBJ2-7; D may be TRBD1 (6 bases). Looked up from germline, CDR1 is SNHLY and CDR2 is FYNNEI. Deletions cut 3 bases from V and 1 base from J, with 16 bases between. The CDR3 contains 16 residues. CDR3 sequence (DNA): TGTGCCAGCAGTGACCCGGGACAAGGACAATCCTACGAGCAGTACTTC. Protein: CASSDPGQGQSYEQYF.

V usage is TRBV28 and J usage is TRBJ2-2, with 8 bases that match TRBD1. CDR1 and CDR2 (germline): MDHEN, SYDVKM. The ends lost 8 bases at V and 4 bases at J; junction bases unmatched: 3. The CDR3 spans 13 residues. CDR3 residues: CASRTGFTGELFF. The CDR3 coding sequence is TGTGCCAGCCGGACAGGGTTCACCGGGGAGCTGTTTTTT.

This clonotype appeared a few times. The gene calls are TRBV11-2 and TRBJ2-3; TRBD2 agrees at 10 bases. This CDR3 has 15 amino acids. With V trimmed by 5 bases and J by 2 bases, 4 bases remained unmatched. Germline V gene lookup returns CDR1 SGHAT and CDR2 FQNNGV. For the CDR3, the DNA is TGTGCCAGCAGCGGAACTAGCGGGACCACAGATACGCAGTATTTT. Protein: CASSGTSGTTDTQYF.

The chain is built from TRBV9 and TRBJ1-6; 8 bases agree with TRBD1. Germline V gene data show CDR1 as SGDLS and CDR2 as YYNGEE. Losses at the gene ends were 0 bases for V and 9 bases for J; bases not matched to a gene: 5. This CDR3 is 15 amino acids long. CDR3 DNA sequence: TGTGCCAGCAGCGTAGAGCAGGACAGGGTTTCACCCCTCCACTTT. Translating it yields CASSVEQDRVSPLHF. Drawing the rest from reference TRBV9 and TRBJ1-6, the complete variable domain is DSGVTQTPKHLITATGQRVTLRCSPRSGDLSVYWYQQSLDQGLQFLIQYYNGEERAKGNILERFSAQQFPDLHSELNLSSLELGDSALYFCASSVEQDRVSPLHFGNGTRLTVT.

This clonotype was counted between two and nine times. This chain uses TRBV28 with TRBJ2-7; D unclear. CDR3 length: 14 amino acids. Trimming cost V 5 bases and J 2 bases, with 13 bases left between them. Per the germline V gene, CDR1 is MDHEN and CDR2 is SYDVKM. The CDR3 region has the DNA TGTGCCAGCAGTACTTTAGTTGCCCCCTACGAGCAGTACTTC. As protein: CASSTLVAPYEQYF.

To note about this clonotype: A much larger clone lies a single base off, so this may be a read error. This chain connects TRBV2 to TRBJ2-1; TRBD1 aligns across 8 bases. There are 15 residues in the CDR3. Per germline, CDR1 SNHLY and CDR2 FYNNEI. CDR3 region: CASSSGRQGIGEQSF. The CDR3 DNA reads TGTGCCAGCAGTTCCGGGAGACAGGGGATTGGTGAGCAGTCCTTC.

This rearrangement joins TRBV19 to TRBJ1-6; 10 bases fit TRBD1. V was pared by 6 bases and J by 7 bases, with 6 bases of the junction left unmatched. This CDR3 contains 15 residues. Germline V gives CDR1 LNHDA, CDR2 SQIVND (reference sequence). CDR3 protein: CASSLWDRGNSPLHF. Written as DNA, the CDR3 is TGTGCCAGTAGCCTCTGGGACAGGGGAAATTCACCCCTCCACTTT. Complete variable domain (other parts from reference TRBV19 and TRBJ1-6): DGGITQSPKYLFRKEGQNVTLSCEQNLNHDAMYWYRQDPGQGLRLIYYSQIVNDFQKGDIAEGYSVSREKKESFPLTVTSAQKNPTAFYLCASSLWDRGNSPLHFGNGTRLTVT.

This clonotype was counted a few times. V gene TRBV27 combines with J gene TRBJ2-2; tentatively, D is TRBD1 or TRBD2 (5 bases each). The V and J ends lost 6 bases and 4 bases respectively, with 12 bases between them. From germline, CDR1 is MNHEY and CDR2 SMNVEV (reference sequence). There are 14 residues in the CDR3. Here the CDR3 DNA reads TGTGCCAGCAGGGTTCTTGGGGGCACCGGGGAGCTGTTTTTT. Its translation is CASRVLGGTGELFF.

This clonotype turned up a few times. This chain uses TRBV4-2 with TRBJ2-1; no reliable D call. Germline CDR1 reads LGHNA; CDR2 reads YNFKEQ. Trimming stripped 0 bases from V and 9 bases from J, with 6 bases between. This CDR3 is built from 12 residues. CDR3 nucleotides: TGTGCCAGCAGCCAAGAGCTGGGTGAGCAGTTCTTC. Protein product: CASSQELGEQFF.

This clonotype was seen ten or more times. This chain joins TRBV12-3 or TRBV12-4 and TRBJ1-1, with D uncertain. This CDR3 has 15 amino acids. Trimming removed 6 bases at V and 0 bases at J, with 14 bases between. CDR3 sequence: CASSTADILNTEAFF. In DNA, the CDR3 is TGTGCCAGCAGCACTGCTGACATACTGAACACTGAAGCTTTCTTT.

The J gene is TRBJ1-5, the V gene TRBV6-4; D ambiguous. This CDR3 comprises 13 residues. V dropped 7 bases and J dropped 4 bases, with 11 bases sitting between them. Germline CDR1 and CDR2: MRHNA and SNTAGT. CDR3 DNA: TGTGCCAGCATCGTGTCGGGTAATCAGCCCCAGCATTTT. It encodes CASIVSGNQPQHF.

This clonotype appeared a few times. J is TRBJ1-1 and V is TRBV7-9; D is possibly TRBD1 (6 bases). CDR3 size: 16 residues. Trimming removed 1 base at V and 4 bases at J, with 16 bases between. Germline-derived CDR1 and CDR2 are SEHNR and FQNEAQ (reference sequence). This CDR3 reads CASSLGQGIYGTEAFF. The DNA for the CDR3 is TGTGCCAGCAGCTTAGGTCAGGGGATTTATGGCACTGAAGCTTTCTTT.

Note on this clonotype: Being one base from a much bigger clone, this may be a read error. The chain uses TRBV6-6 and TRBJ1-1, with 7 bases matching TRBD1. The CDR3 totals 14 residues. Germline V CDR1 and CDR2: MNHNY, SVGAGI (reference sequence). V was pared by 4 bases and J by 4 bases, with 6 bases of the junction left unmatched. The chain's CDR3 is CASSSSTGSTEAFF. CDR3 nucleotide sequence: TGTGCCAGCAGTTCGTCGACAGGGAGCACTGAAGCTTTCTTT.

The rearrangement joins TRBV19 to TRBJ1-5; D gene uncertain. The CDR3 spans 14 residues. V was cut by 3 bases and J by 4 bases, with 10 bases left in between. Germline V gives CDR1 LNHDA, CDR2 SQIVND (reference sequence). The CDR3 loop reads CASSMGSLNQPQHF. CDR3 nucleotide sequence: TGTGCCAGTAGTATGGGGAGTTTAAATCAGCCCCAGCATTTT.

This clonotype was recorded a few times. The rearrangement uses TRBV7-2 and TRBJ2-7, with a possible D match to TRBD2 (6 bases). The CDR3 is 14 residues long. Germline values: CDR1 SGHTA, CDR2 FQGNSA. Trimming cost V 5 bases and J 5 bases, with 16 bases left between them. This chain's CDR3 is CASSEGLASDEQYF. The CDR3 DNA follows: TGTGCCAGCAGCGAAGGCCTAGCGAGCGACGAGCAGTACTTC.

About this clonotype itself: One base away lies a much larger clone, so this may be a sequencing read error. The V call is TRBV2, the J call TRBJ2-3; 9 positions match TRBD2. The CDR3 consists of 16 residues. CDR1 is SNHLY, CDR2 FYNNEI, per germline. CDR3 region: CAGSERLAGLTDTQYF. CDR3 in DNA: TGTGCCGGCAGTGAGAGGCTAGCGGGGCTCACAGATACGCAGTATTTT.

A note on this clonotype: A read error may produce the germline difference seen at one junction end. This chain uses TRBV12-3 or TRBV12-4 with TRBJ2-5, with TRBD2 matching over 9 bases. This CDR3 has 15 residues. This chain's CDR3 is CACSLRREGQETQYF. CDR3 in DNA: TGTGCCTGCAGTTTAAGGCGGGAGGGGCAAGAGACCCAGTACTTC.